This TCR beta chain was captured by sequencing in a study of lymphopenia after photon versus proton radiotherapy. Trimming removed 4 bases from V and 0 bases from J, with 10 bases in between. Germline-derived CDR1 and CDR2 are SGDLS and YYNGEE. This CDR3 is 14 amino acids long. This table comes from immunoSEQ multiplex PCR, and its TCRdb copy is limited to in-frame clones, with some not included. The sample yields 50,000 to 60,000 clones, roughly nine tenths seen once. The sample in question was peripheral blood, obtained from a patient treated with photon-based radiotherapy. The sequence derives from a woman aged 35 to 49 with cholangiocarcinoma. V and J are TRBV9 and TRBJ1-1; D gene unclear. DNA of the CDR3: TGTGCCAGCAGCACGGAGTCTATGAACACTGAAGCTTTCTTT. It codes for CASSTESMNTEAFF.